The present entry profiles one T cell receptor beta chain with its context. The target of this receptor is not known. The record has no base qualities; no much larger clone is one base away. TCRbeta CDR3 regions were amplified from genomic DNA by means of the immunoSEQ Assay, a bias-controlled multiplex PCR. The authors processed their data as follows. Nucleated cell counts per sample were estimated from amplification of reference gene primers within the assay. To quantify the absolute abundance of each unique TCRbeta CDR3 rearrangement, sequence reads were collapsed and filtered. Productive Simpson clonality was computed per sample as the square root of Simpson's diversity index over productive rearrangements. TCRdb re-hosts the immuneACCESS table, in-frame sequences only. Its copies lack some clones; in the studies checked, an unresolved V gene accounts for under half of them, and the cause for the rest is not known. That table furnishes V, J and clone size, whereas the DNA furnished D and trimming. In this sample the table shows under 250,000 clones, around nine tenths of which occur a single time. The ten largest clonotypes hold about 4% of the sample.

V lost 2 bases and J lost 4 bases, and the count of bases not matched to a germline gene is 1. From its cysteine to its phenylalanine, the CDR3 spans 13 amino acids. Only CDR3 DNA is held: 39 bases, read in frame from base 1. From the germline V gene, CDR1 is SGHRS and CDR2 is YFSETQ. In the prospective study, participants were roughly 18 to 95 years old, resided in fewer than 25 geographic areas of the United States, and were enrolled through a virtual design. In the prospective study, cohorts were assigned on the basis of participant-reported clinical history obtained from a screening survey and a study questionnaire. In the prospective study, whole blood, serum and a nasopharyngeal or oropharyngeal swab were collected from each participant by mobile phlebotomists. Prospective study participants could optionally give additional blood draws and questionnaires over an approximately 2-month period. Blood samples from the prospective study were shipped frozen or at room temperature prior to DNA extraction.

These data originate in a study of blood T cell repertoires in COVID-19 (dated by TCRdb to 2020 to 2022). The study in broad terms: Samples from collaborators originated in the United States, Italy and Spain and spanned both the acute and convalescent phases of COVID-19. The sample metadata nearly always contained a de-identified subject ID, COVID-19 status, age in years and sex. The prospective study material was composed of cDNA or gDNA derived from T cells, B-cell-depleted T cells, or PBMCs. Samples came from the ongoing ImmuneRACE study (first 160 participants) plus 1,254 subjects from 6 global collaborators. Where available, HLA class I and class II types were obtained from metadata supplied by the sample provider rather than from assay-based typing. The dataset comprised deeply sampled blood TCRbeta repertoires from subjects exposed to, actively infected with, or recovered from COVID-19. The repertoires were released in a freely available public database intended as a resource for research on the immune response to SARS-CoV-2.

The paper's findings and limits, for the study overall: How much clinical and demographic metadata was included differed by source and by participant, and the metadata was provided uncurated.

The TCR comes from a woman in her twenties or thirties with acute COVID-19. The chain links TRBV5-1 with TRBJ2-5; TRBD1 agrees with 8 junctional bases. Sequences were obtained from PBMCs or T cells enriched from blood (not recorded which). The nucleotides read TGCGCCAGCAGCTTCACAGGGGGAGAGACCCAGTACTTC. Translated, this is CASSFTGGETQYF.